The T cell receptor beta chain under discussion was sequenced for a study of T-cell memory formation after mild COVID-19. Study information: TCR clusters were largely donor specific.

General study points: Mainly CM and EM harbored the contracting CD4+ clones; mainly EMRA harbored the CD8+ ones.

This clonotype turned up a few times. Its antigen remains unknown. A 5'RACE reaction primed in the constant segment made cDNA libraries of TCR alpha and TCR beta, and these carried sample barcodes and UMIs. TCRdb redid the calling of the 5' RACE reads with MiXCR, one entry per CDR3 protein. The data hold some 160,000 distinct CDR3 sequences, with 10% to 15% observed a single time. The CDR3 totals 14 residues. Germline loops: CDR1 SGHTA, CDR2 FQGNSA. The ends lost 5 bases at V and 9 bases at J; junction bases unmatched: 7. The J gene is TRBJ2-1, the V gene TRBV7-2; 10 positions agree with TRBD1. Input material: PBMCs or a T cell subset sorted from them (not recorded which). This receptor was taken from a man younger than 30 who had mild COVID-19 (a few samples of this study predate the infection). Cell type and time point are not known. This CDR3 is CASSQGQGRSEQFF. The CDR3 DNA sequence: TGTGCCAGCAGCCAGGGACAGGGGAGGAGTGAGCAGTTCTTC.